Given below is one T cell receptor beta chain in context. This CDR3 comprises 17 residues. Germline values: CDR1 LGHNA, CDR2 YSLEER. Trimming removed 2 bases from V and 0 bases from J; junction bases left unmatched: 6. This record belongs to a study of T-cell memory formation after mild COVID-19. Study summary: TCR clusters were mostly confined to one donor each.

TCRalpha and TCRbeta libraries used 5'RACE with constant-segment primers and UMIs. TCRdb called the 5' RACE reads again in MiXCR, with one record for every CDR3 protein. The sample has just over 350,000 distinct CDR3 sequences, about an eighth seen once. This chain uses TRBV4-3 with TRBJ2-2, with TRBD2 identical over 7 bases. The TCR was taken from a young man who had mild COVID-19 (a few samples of this study predate the infection). Cell type and time point are not known. Source material: PBMCs or a T cell subset sorted from them (not recorded which). Written as DNA, the CDR3 is TGCGCCAGCAGCCAACCCCCTAGCGGTCCGAACACCGGGGAGCTGTTTTTT. Amino acids: CASSQPPSGPNTGELFF.